Below, one T cell receptor beta chain is given with its context. No antigen is known for it. Germline V gives CDR1 MNHEY, CDR2 SMNVEV (reference sequence). There are 15 residues in the CDR3. The V gene lost 7 bases and the J gene lost 5 bases, with 17 bases spanning the gap. The PCR ran on 60 Vbeta and 13 Jbeta primers. The assay was immunoSEQ multiplex PCR, and TCRdb's table has in-frame clones only and misses some. The sample holds 240,000 or so clones, around 81% seen once. The data are from a study of cytomegalovirus exposure and HLA in healthy donors. Study conclusions and caveats: Per published accounts, TCR beta sequences correctly predicted the HLA-A and HLA-B alleles of most subjects. In vitro experiments confirmed that a few CMV-associated chains were specific for CMV antigens.

This clonotype originated in a woman aged 55-69 years in good health and CMV-seropositive. The specimen sequenced was PBMCs. The chain employs TRBV27 and TRBJ2-2, with TRBD1 as a possible D gene (6 bases). In DNA, the CDR3 is TGTGCCAGCACCCCTCGAGGTGGGACAACCGGGGAGCTGTTTTTT. It specifies CASTPRGGTTGELFF.